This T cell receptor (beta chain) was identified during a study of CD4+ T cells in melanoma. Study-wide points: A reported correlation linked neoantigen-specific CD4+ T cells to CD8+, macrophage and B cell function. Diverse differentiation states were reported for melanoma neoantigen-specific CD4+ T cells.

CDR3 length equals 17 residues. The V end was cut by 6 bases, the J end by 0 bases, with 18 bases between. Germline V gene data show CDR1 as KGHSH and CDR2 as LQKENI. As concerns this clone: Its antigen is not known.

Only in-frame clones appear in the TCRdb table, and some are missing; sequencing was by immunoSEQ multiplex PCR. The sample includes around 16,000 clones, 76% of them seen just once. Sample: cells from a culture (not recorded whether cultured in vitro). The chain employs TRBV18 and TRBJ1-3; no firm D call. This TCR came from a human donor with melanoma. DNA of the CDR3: TGTGCCAGCTCCTTGCTAGGAGACGGACGCTCTGGAAACACCATATATTTT. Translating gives CASSLLGDGRSGNTIYF.